This T cell receptor beta chain was recovered during a study of a mutant IDH1 vaccine in newly diagnosed glioma. Background on the study: Patients arrived already treated with radiotherapy, temozolomide, or both, most having had both. Points from the study as a whole: Pseudoprogression appears to have had no connection to changes in top peripheral T cell clonotypes.

The time point denotes: week 35, safety follow-up. Vaccination comprised doses that each held 300 ug of mutant IDH1 20-mer peptide, plus topical imiquimod. Vaccination of patients was performed eight times, in weeks 1, 3, 5, 7, 11, 15, 19 and 23. Each astrocytoma in the donors was new, WHO grade 3 or 4, IDH1-mutant and ATRX-lost. The table came from immunoSEQ multiplex PCR; TCRdb's copy has only in-frame clones and leaves some out. The sample has some 60,000 clones; roughly 79% are singletons. With regard to this clone: Its antigen is unknown.

The source material was PBMCs, sampled from a glioma patient whose treatment included an IDH1 peptide vaccine. This TCR was recovered from a man in his forties with glioma.

The CDR3 sequence is CASSLGNTQGYGYTF. CDR3 in DNA: TGTGCCAGCAGCTTGGGTAATACTCAGGGCTATGGCTACACCTTC. The rearrangement links TRBV5-6 to TRBJ1-2, with D tentatively TRBD1 (5 bases). Germline-derived CDR1 and CDR2 are SGHDT and YYEEEE. The CDR3 consists of 15 residues. Trimming shortened V by 0 bases and J by 4 bases, and 13 bases separated the two germline ends.